These 24 T cell receptor beta chains originate from one sample sequenced in a study of blood T cell repertoires in COVID-19. The protocol was immunoSEQ multiplex PCR, while the TCRdb copy is restricted to in-frame clones and leaves out a portion. The sample lists more than 300,000 clones; around 87% were seen once. Sequenced: PBMCs or T cells enriched from blood (not recorded which). The receptors derive from a man in his forties in a cohort exposed to, infected with or recovered from COVID-19 (not recorded which).

This clone has only one observation. This sequence joins TRBV11-2 and TRBJ2-7; 10 bases line up with TRBD1. Germline values: CDR1 SGHAT, CDR2 FQNNGV. The CDR3 loop spans 16 amino acids. Trimming removed 5 bases from V and 4 bases from J; junction bases left unmatched: 11. The CDR3 protein is CASSPIGTGELYEQYF. The CDR3 DNA reads TGTGCCAGCAGCCCAATTGGGACAGGGGAATTATACGAGCAGTACTTC.

This chain connects TRBV7-9 to TRBJ1-5, with D uncertain. Germline values: CDR1 SEHNR, CDR2 FQNEAQ (reference sequence). The CDR3 is 11 residues long. V lost 5 bases and J 4 bases, leaving 3 bases between the germline ends. CDR3 DNA: TGTGCCAGCAGCCGGAATCAGCCCCAGCATTTT. Translation gives CASSRNQPQHF.

The chain couples TRBV6-6 to TRBJ1-2; 7 bases are a match to TRBD1. Germline V CDR1 and CDR2: MNHNY, SVGAGI (reference sequence). The CDR3 is made up of 15 amino acids. V gave up 2 bases and J gave up 2 bases; unmatched junction bases: 5. CDR3 sequence: CASSYPKGANYGYTF. Here the CDR3 DNA reads TGTGCCAGCAGTTACCCCAAGGGGGCGAACTATGGCTACACCTTC.

CDR3 DNA sequence: TGTGCCTGGGCTTCGGGTGGCTACACCTTC. Translation: CAWASGGYTF. This sequence joins TRBV30 and TRBJ1-2; D uncertain. The V and J ends lost 5 bases and 7 bases respectively, with 8 bases between them. The CDR3 is 10 residues long. Germline CDR1 and CDR2: GTSNPN and SVGIG (reference sequence).

This clone occurred once. The chain combines TRBV5-8 with TRBJ2-5, with TRBD2 identical over 7 bases. Germline CDR1 is SGHTS and CDR2 is YDEGEE. The ends lost 4 bases at V and 2 bases at J; junction bases unmatched: 8. The CDR3 consists of 15 residues. The CDR3 DNA reads as TGTGCCAGCAGCGGTGGCCAGGGACTACAAGAGACCCAGTACTTC. As protein: CASSGGQGLQETQYF.

The rearrangement uses TRBV5-4 and TRBJ2-5, with 8 bases identical to TRBD1. V was clipped by 5 bases and J by 5 bases; unmatched bases: 8. Germline V CDR1 and CDR2: SGHNT, YYREEE (reference sequence). The CDR3 loop spans 14 amino acids. The CDR3 nucleotides are TGTGCCAGCAGTCAACAGGGGGTTCATGAGACCCAGTACTTC. Amino acids: CASSQQGVHETQYF.

This clone has a handful of counts. This chain joins TRBV28 and TRBJ1-4; no clear D. The CDR3 is made up of 13 amino acids. Germline V gene sequence: CDR1 MDHEN, CDR2 SYDVKM. Trimming removed 1 base at V and 7 bases at J, with 7 bases between. CDR3 coding DNA: TGTGCCAGCAGTTTATCTCAGATTGAAAAACTGTTTTTT. It encodes CASSLSQIEKLFF. Looking up the rest from reference TRBV28 and TRBJ1-4 gives the full variable domain: DVKVTQSSRYLVKRTGEKVFLECVQDMDHENMFWYRQDPGLGLRLIYFSYDVKMKEKGDIPEGYSVSREKKERFSLILESASTNQTSMYLCASSLSQIEKLFFGSGTQLSVL.

The chain combines TRBV7-9 with TRBJ2-1; TRBD2 agrees at 9 bases. Germline trimming cut 4 bases from V and 5 bases from J; bases unmatched to any gene: 6. The CDR3 spans 15 residues. From germline, CDR1 is SEHNR and CDR2 FQNEAQ (reference sequence). CDR3: CASSSFSGSNNEQFF. CDR3 bases: TGTGCCAGCAGCTCGTTTAGCGGGAGCAACAATGAGCAGTTCTTC.

V usage is TRBV7-8 and J usage is TRBJ1-5; D call uncertain. Germline V gene sequence: CDR1 SGHVS, CDR2 FQNEAQ. The V end was cut by 5 bases, the J end by 6 bases, with 8 bases between. There are 12 residues in the CDR3. The CDR3 DNA reads TGTGCCAGCAGCCTCTGGAGTCAGCCCCAGCATTTT. Its protein product is CASSLWSQPQHF.

The chain has TRBV19 and TRBJ2-7; a weak D match, TRBD2 (6 bases). V was shortened by 5 bases and J by 7 bases, with 12 bases between the two germline ends. The CDR3 has 12 residues. CDR1 is LNHDA and CDR2 is SQIVND in the germline V gene (reference sequence). This CDR3 is CASSAGPGEQYF. The CDR3 DNA sequence: TGTGCCAGTAGTGCGGGACCAGGAGAGCAGTACTTC. The variable domain in full, completed from reference TRBV19 and TRBJ2-7, reads DGGITQSPKYLFRKEGQNVTLSCEQNLNHDAMYWYRQDPGQGLRLIYYSQIVNDFQKGDIAEGYSVSREKKESFPLTVTSAQKNPTAFYLCASSAGPGEQYFGPGTRLTVT.

The chain uses TRBV2 and TRBJ1-4; 8 bases are a match to TRBD1. The germline CDR1 and CDR2 sequences are SNHLY and FYNNEI. V was pared by 4 bases and J by 7 bases, with 2 bases of the junction left unmatched. The CDR3 spans 13 residues. The CDR3 spells CASSGTGFEKLFF. CDR3 DNA sequence: TGTGCCAGCAGTGGGACAGGGTTTGAAAAACTGTTTTTT.

The chain carries TRBV18 and TRBJ1-1, with D possibly matching TRBD1 (5 bases). Deletions cut 6 bases from V and 7 bases from J, with 12 bases between. Germline loops: CDR1 KGHSH, CDR2 LQKENI. This CDR3 contains 12 residues. This CDR3 reads CASSEGRVEAFF. CDR3 bases: TGTGCCAGCTCGGAGGGGAGGGTTGAAGCTTTCTTT.

The rearrangement uses TRBV5-4 and TRBJ2-7; D is ambiguous. Per germline, CDR1 SGHNT and CDR2 YYREEE (reference sequence). With 0 bases removed from V and 6 bases from J, the gap between germline ends came to 10 bases. This CDR3 is 13 amino acids long. CDR3 sequence: CASSLALELEQYF. The CDR3 bases are TGTGCCAGCAGCTTGGCCCTAGAACTCGAGCAGTACTTC.

This clone appeared a few times. This chain connects TRBV5-4 to TRBJ1-2; 8 bases align to TRBD1. V lost 4 bases to trimming and J lost 7 bases; unmatched junction nucleotides: 6. In germline, CDR1 is SGHNT, CDR2 YYREEE (reference sequence). The CDR3 sequence is 13 residues long. The DNA of the CDR3 is TGTGCCAGCAGCCCAGAGGACAGGGTTGGCTACACCTTC. Translated, it gives CASSPEDRVGYTF.

This clone was detected a few times. V is TRBV5-1 and J is TRBJ1-5; D may be TRBD1 (6 bases). V lost 0 bases to trimming and J lost 5 bases, with 12 bases between them. Germline V lookup: CDR1 SGHRS, CDR2 YFSETQ. The CDR3 is 15 residues long. The CDR3 region has the DNA TGCGCCAGCAGCTTGGAAGGACAGAATTATCAGCCCCAGCATTTT. Residues: CASSLEGQNYQPQHF.

J is TRBJ2-2 and V is TRBV7-8; TRBD1 might be the D (6 bases). V lost 3 bases and J lost 7, with 15 bases in between. This CDR3 is 15 amino acids long. Germline V gene data show CDR1 as SGHVS and CDR2 as FQNEAQ. The CDR3 sequence is CASSLYRDGNGELFF. The CDR3, as DNA: TGTGCCAGCAGCTTGTACAGGGATGGGAACGGGGAGCTGTTTTTT. The full variable domain, its missing parts supplied by reference TRBV7-8 and TRBJ2-2, is GAGVSQSPRYKVAKRGQDVALRCDPISGHVSLFWYQQALGQGPEFLTYFQNEAQLDKSGLPSDRFFAERPEGSVSTLKIQRTQQEDSAVYLCASSLYRDGNGELFFGEGSRLTVL.

The rearrangement uses TRBV5-6 and TRBJ1-1; 8 positions agree with TRBD1. The germline gives CDR1 SGHDT, CDR2 YYEEEE. The CDR3 spans 17 residues. V dropped 2 bases and J dropped 1; count of bases not matched to a gene: 10. CDR3 coding DNA: TGTGCCAGCAGCTTTCTGGCAGGGGGCCAGACGAACACTGAAGCTTTCTTT. The encoded protein is CASSFLAGGQTNTEAFF. Combining the CDR3 with reference TRBV5-6 and TRBJ1-1 gives the whole variable domain DAGVTQSPTHLIKTRGQQVTLRCSPKSGHDTVSWYQQALGQGPQFIFQYYEEEERQRGNFPDRFSGHQFPNYSSELNVNALLLGDSALYLCASSFLAGGQTNTEAFFGQGTRLTVV.

The V call is TRBV27, the J call TRBJ1-2; 10 bases are shared with TRBD1. The CDR3 contains 15 residues. Germline CDR1 MNHEY, CDR2 SMNVEV (reference sequence). Losses at the gene ends were 5 bases for V and 4 bases for J; bases not matched to a gene: 7. The CDR3 DNA is TGTGCCAGCAGTCCAGAGACAGGGGGCTTCTATGGCTACACCTTC. This encodes CASSPETGGFYGYTF.

This clone was recorded only once. The chain couples TRBV10-3 to TRBJ2-2, with a tentative D call TRBD2 (6 bases). The V gene's germline CDR1 is ENHRY and CDR2 SYGVKD. V was clipped by 3 bases and J by 7 bases, with 24 bases between them. The CDR3 totals 18 residues. CDR3 protein: CAISDARLSAGFGGELFF. In DNA, the CDR3 is TGTGCCATCAGTGATGCCCGGTTGAGCGCGGGATTTGGCGGGGAGCTGTTTTTT.

The chain links TRBV9 to TRBJ2-7; the D gene is possibly TRBD2 (5 bases). Per the germline V gene, CDR1 is SGDLS and CDR2 is YYNGEE. V gave up 0 bases and J gave up 0 bases, with 13 bases separating them. The CDR3 covers 16 residues. CDR3 in amino acids: CASSVGWSGASYEQYF. The CDR3 nucleotides read TGTGCCAGCAGCGTAGGGTGGAGCGGAGCCTCCTACGAGCAGTACTTC.

V gene TRBV27 combines with J gene TRBJ1-4; D is unclear. Germline V gives CDR1 MNHEY, CDR2 SMNVEV (reference sequence). The CDR3 has 15 residues. Trimming took off 0 bases at V and 8 bases at J, with 13 bases between the two ends. DNA for the CDR3: TGTGCCAGCAGTTTATCGGCGGCAAAAAGGGAAAAACTGTTTTTT. Amino acid sequence: CASSLSAAKREKLFF.

J is TRBJ2-7 and V is TRBV28; D possibly corresponds to TRBD2 (5 bases). Germline V gives CDR1 MDHEN, CDR2 SYDVKM. CDR3 length: 14 amino acids. Trimming pared 3 bases from V and 5 bases from J, leaving 14 bases between. The CDR3 region has the DNA TGTGCCAGCAGTTTGAAGGCTAGCAACCACGAGCAGTACTTC. Translating it yields CASSLKASNHEQYF. Variable domain in full (rest from reference TRBV28 and TRBJ2-7): DVKVTQSSRYLVKRTGEKVFLECVQDMDHENMFWYRQDPGLGLRLIYFSYDVKMKEKGDIPEGYSVSREKKERFSLILESASTNQTSMYLCASSLKASNHEQYFGPGTRLTVT.

The V gene is TRBV10-3, the J gene TRBJ2-7; a weak D match, TRBD1 (6 bases). This CDR3 is 14 amino acids long. V dropped 6 bases and J dropped 3 bases, with 15 bases sitting between them. CDR1 is ENHRY, CDR2 SYGVKD, per germline. The CDR3 loop is CAIRPDRTGYEQYF. CDR3 sequence (DNA): TGTGCCATCAGGCCCGACAGGACTGGCTACGAGCAGTACTTC.

The J gene is TRBJ1-1, the V gene TRBV6-2 or TRBV6-3; D is unclear. Trimming removed 2 bases at V and 3 bases at J, with 10 bases between. Per the germline V gene, CDR1 is MNHEY and CDR2 is SVGEGT. The CDR3 loop spans 14 amino acids. CDR3 bases: TGTGCCAGCAGTTACGGGAGGGAGCACACTGAAGCTTTCTTT. Translating it yields CASSYGREHTEAFF.